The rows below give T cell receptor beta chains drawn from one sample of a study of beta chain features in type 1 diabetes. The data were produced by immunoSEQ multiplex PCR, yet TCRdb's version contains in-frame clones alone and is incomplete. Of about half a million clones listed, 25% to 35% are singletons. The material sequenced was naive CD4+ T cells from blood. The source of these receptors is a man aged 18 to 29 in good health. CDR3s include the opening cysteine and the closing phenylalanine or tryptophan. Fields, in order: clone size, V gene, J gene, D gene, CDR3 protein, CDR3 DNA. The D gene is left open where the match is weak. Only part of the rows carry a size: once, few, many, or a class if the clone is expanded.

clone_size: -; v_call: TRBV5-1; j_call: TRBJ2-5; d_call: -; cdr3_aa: CASSLSLEIWETQYF; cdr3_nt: TGCGCCAGCAGCTTAAGCCTAGAGATTTGGGAAACCCAGTACTTC
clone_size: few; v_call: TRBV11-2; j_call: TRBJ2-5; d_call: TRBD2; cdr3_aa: CASSPQTSTGTQYF; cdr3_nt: TGTGCCAGCAGCCCCCAGACTAGCACGGGGACCCAGTACTTC
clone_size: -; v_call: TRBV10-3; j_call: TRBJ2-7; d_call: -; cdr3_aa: CAISSTGSNDEQYF; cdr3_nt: TGTGCCATCTCCTCGACGGGGAGTAACGACGAGCAGTACTTC
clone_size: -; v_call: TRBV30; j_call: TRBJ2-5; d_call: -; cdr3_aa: CAWSGRVPRTQYF; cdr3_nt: TGTGCCTGGAGTGGAAGGGTTCCACGGACCCAGTACTTC
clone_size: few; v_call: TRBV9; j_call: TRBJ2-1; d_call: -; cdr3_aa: CASSSQGTYNEQFF; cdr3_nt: TGTGCCAGCAGCTCCCAAGGAACCTACAATGAGCAGTTCTTC
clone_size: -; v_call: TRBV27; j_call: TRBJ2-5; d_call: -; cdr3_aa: CASSSWAGLQETQYF; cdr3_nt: TGTGCCAGCAGTTCCTGGGCGGGGCTGCAAGAGACCCAGTACTTC
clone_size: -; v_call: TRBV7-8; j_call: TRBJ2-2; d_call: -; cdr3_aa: CASSLALQGTGELFF; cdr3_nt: TGTGCCAGCAGCTTAGCTCTTCAGGGTACCGGGGAGCTGTTTTTT
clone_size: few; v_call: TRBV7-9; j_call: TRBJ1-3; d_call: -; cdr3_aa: CASSLINQGGNTIYF; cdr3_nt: TGTGCCAGCAGCTTAATCAACCAGGGAGGAAACACCATATATTTT
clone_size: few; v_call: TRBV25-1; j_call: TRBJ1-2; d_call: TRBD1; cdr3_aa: CASSESADRVYGYTF; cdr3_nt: TGTGCCAGCAGTGAATCCGCGGACAGGGTCTATGGCTACACCTTC
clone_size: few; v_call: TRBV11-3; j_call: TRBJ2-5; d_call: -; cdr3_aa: CASSLGLQETQYF; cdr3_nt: TGTGCCAGCAGCTTAGGTCTACAAGAGACCCAGTACTTC
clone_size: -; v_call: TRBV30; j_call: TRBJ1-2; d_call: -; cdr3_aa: CAWSVSFRNYGYTF; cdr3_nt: TGTGCCTGGAGTGTTTCTTTCAGAAACTATGGCTACACCTTC
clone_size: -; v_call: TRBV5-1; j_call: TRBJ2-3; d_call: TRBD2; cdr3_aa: CASSLDSGDDTQYF; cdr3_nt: TGCGCCAGCAGCTTGGATAGCGGGGACGATACGCAGTATTTT
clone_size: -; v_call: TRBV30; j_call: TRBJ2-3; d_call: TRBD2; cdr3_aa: CAWSRGTSGGDTQYF; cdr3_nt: TGTGCCTGGAGTCGGGGGACTAGCGGAGGAGATACGCAGTATTTT
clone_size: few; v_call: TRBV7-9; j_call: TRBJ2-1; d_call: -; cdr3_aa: CASVFTGKREQFF; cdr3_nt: TGTGCCAGCGTATTTACAGGGAAGAGAGAGCAGTTCTTC
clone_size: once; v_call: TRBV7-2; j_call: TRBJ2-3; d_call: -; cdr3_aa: CASSATGTYTQYF; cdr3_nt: TGTGCCAGCAGCGCAACAGGGACGTATACGCAGTATTTT
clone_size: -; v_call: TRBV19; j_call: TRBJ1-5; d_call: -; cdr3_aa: CASGGNEGISNQPQHF; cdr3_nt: TGTGCCAGCGGTGGAAACGAGGGGATTAGCAATCAGCCCCAGCATTTT
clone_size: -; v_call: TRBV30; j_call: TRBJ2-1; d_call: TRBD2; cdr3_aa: CAWKRAGDPSEQFF; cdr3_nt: TGTGCCTGGAAACGAGCGGGGGACCCCAGTGAGCAGTTCTTC
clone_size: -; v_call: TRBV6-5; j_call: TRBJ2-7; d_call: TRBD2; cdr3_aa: CASRTSGSSREQYF; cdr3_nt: TGTGCCAGCAGGACTAGCGGGAGTTCTCGGGAGCAGTACTTC
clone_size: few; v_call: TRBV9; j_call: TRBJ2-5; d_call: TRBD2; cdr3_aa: CASAQGREGSETQYF; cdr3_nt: TGTGCCAGCGCCCAGGGGCGGGAGGGCTCAGAGACCCAGTACTTC
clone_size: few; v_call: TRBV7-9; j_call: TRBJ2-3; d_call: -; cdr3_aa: CASSASTSTDTQYF; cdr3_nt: TGTGCCAGCAGCGCTAGCACGAGCACAGATACGCAGTATTTT
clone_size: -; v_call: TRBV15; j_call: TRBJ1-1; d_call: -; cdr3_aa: CATSRVATEAFF; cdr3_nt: TGTGCCACCAGCAGAGTGGCCACTGAAGCTTTCTTT
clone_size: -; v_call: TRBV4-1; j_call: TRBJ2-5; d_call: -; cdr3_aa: CASSLGALETQYF; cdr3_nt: TGCGCCAGCAGCCTGGGGGCCCTAGAGACCCAGTACTTC
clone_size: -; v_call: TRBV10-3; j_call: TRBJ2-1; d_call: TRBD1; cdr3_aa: CAIRDGQVTGEQFF; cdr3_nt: TGTGCCATCAGGGATGGACAGGTAACAGGTGAGCAGTTCTTC
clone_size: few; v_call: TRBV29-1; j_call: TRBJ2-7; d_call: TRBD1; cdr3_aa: CSASRGQGPYEQYF; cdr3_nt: TGCAGCGCCTCGAGGGGACAGGGTCCCTACGAGCAGTACTTC
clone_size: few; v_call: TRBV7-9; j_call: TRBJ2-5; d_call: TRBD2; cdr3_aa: CASSVGGAVETQYF; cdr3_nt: TGTGCCAGCAGCGTCGGGGGGGCCGTCGAGACCCAGTACTTC
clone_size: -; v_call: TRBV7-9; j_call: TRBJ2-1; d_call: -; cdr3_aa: CASSLDTSYNEQFF; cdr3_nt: TGTGCCAGCAGCTTAGACACCTCCTACAATGAGCAGTTCTTC
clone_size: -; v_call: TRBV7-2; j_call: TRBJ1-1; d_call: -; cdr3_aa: CASSLAGPFTEAFF; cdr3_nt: TGTGCCAGCAGCTTAGCAGGTCCTTTCACTGAAGCTTTCTTT
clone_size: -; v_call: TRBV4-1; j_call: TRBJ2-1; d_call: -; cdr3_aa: CASSIRPTAGEQFF; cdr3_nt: TGCGCCAGCAGCATTCGACCGACAGCCGGTGAGCAGTTCTTC
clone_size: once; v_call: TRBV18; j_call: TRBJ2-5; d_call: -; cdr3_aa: CASSPQIQGRETQYF; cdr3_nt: TGTGCCAGCTCACCGCAAATACAGGGTCGGGAGACCCAGTACTTC
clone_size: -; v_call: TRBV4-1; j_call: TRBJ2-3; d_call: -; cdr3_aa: CASSQEEHNTDTQYF; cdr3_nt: TGCGCCAGCAGCCAAGAGGAACATAACACAGATACGCAGTATTTT
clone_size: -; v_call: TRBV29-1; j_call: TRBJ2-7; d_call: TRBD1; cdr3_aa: CSVAGQGGAYEQYF; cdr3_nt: TGCAGCGTCGCAGGACAGGGGGGAGCCTACGAGCAGTACTTC
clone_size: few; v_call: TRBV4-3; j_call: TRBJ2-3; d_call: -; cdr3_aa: CASRKALTDTQYF; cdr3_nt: TGCGCCTCCAGAAAAGCACTCACAGATACGCAGTATTTT
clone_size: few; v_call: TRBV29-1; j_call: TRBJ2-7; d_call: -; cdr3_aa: CSVRGFYYEQYF; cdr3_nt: TGCAGCGTGAGAGGGTTCTACTACGAGCAGTACTTC
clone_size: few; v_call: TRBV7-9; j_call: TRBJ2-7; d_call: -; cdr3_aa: CASSPGRGNEQYF; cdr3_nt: TGTGCCAGCAGCCCCGGAAGGGGTAACGAGCAGTACTTC
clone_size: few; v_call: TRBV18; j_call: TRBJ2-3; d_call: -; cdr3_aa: CASSTSTDTQYF; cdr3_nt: TGTGCCAGCTCAACTAGCACAGATACGCAGTATTTT
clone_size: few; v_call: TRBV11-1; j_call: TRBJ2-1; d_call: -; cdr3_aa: CASSSPKRVPSANEQFF; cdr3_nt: TGTGCCAGCAGCTCCCCTAAAAGAGTGCCCTCTGCCAATGAGCAGTTCTTC
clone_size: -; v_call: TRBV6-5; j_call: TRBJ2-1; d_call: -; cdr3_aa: CASSYSMGESYNEQFF; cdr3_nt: TGTGCCAGCAGTTACTCGATGGGAGAGTCCTACAATGAGCAGTTCTTC
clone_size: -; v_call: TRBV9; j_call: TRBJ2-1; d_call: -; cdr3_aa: CASSYDGAGGEQFF; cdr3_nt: TGTGCCAGCAGTTATGATGGGGCCGGGGGTGAGCAGTTCTTC
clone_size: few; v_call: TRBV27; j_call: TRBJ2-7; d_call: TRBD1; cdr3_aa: CASSAPTGGKEGEQYF; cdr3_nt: TGTGCCAGCAGTGCCCCAACAGGGGGAAAGGAGGGCGAGCAGTACTTC
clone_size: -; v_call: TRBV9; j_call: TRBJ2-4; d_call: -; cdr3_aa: CASSAPGVGKNIQYF; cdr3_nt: TGTGCCAGCAGCGCTCCAGGGGTGGGCAAAAACATTCAGTACTTC
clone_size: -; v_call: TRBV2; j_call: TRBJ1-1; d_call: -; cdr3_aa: CASSDEGTDIGTEAFF; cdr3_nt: TGTGCCAGCAGTGACGAGGGAACCGATATAGGCACTGAAGCTTTCTTT
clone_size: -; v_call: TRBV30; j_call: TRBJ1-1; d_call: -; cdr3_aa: CAWRPQVTWNTEAFF; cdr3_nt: TGTGCCTGGAGGCCACAGGTTACCTGGAACACTGAAGCTTTCTTT
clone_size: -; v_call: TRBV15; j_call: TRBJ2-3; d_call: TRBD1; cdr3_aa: CATSRDQLRQGPDTQYF; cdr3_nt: TGTGCCACCAGCAGAGATCAACTGCGACAGGGGCCAGATACGCAGTATTTT
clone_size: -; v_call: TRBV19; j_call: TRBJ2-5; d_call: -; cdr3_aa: CASSLGVGTQYF; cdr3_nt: TGTGCCAGTAGTTTAGGCGTGGGGACCCAGTACTTC
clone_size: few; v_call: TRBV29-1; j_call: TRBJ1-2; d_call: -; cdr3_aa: CSVEIGSGYTF; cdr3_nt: TGCAGCGTTGAAATAGGGAGTGGCTACACCTTC
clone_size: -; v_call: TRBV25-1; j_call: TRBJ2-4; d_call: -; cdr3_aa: CASSELQGGAIQYF; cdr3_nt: TGTGCCAGCAGTGAATTGCAAGGGGGTGCCATTCAGTACTTC
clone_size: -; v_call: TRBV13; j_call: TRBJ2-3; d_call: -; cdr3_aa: CASSLSDTQYF; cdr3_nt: TGTGCCAGCAGCTTATCTGATACGCAGTATTTT
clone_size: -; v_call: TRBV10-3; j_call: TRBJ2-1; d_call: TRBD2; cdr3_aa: CAISRLAGDYNEQFF; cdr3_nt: TGTGCCATCAGTCGACTAGCGGGAGACTACAATGAGCAGTTCTTC
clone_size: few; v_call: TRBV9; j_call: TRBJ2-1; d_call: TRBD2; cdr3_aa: CASSPTSGHYNEQFF; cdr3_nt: TGTGCCAGCAGTCCTACTAGCGGGCACTACAATGAGCAGTTCTTC
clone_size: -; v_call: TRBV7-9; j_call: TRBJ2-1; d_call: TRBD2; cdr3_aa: CASSWSGRAYNEQFF; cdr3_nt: TGTGCCAGCAGCTGGAGCGGGAGGGCCTACAATGAGCAGTTCTTC
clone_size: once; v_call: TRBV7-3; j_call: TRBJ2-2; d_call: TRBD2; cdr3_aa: CASSRGGLTSGRITGELFF; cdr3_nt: TGTGCCAGCAGCCGAGGGGGACTCACTAGCGGGAGGATCACCGGGGAGCTGTTTTTT
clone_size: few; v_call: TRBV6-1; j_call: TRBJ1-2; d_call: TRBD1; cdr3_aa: CASSVQGPDYGYTF; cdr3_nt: TGTGCCAGCAGTGTACAGGGGCCGGACTATGGCTACACCTTC
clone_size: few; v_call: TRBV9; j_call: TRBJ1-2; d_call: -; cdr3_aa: CASSVEGRTLYGGYTF; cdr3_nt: TGTGCCAGCAGCGTAGAAGGGAGAACCCTTTATGGGGGCTACACCTTC
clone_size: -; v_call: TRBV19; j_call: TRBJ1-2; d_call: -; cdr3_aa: CASSIVRDYGYTF; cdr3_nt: TGTGCCAGTAGTATAGTCCGCGACTATGGCTACACCTTC
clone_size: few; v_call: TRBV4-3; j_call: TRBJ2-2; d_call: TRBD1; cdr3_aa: CASSQQTGQGTGELFF; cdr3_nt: TGCGCCAGCAGCCAACAGACGGGACAGGGGACCGGGGAGCTGTTTTTT
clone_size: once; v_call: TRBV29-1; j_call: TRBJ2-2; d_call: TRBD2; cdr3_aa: CSVDSSGSGTGELFF; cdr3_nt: TGCAGCGTCGATTCTAGCGGGAGTGGCACCGGGGAGCTGTTTTTT
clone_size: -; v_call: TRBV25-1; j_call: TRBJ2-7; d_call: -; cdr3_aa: CASSAEGEQYF; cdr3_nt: TGTGCCAGCAGTGCAGAGGGAGAGCAGTACTTC
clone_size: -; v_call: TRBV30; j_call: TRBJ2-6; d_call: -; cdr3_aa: CAYTLGANVLTF; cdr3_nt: TGTGCCTATACCTTAGGGGCCAACGTCCTGACTTTC
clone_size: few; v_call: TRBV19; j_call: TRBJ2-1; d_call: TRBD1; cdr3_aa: CASSLDRAAYNEQFF; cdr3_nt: TGTGCCAGTAGTCTCGACAGGGCGGCTTACAATGAGCAGTTCTTC